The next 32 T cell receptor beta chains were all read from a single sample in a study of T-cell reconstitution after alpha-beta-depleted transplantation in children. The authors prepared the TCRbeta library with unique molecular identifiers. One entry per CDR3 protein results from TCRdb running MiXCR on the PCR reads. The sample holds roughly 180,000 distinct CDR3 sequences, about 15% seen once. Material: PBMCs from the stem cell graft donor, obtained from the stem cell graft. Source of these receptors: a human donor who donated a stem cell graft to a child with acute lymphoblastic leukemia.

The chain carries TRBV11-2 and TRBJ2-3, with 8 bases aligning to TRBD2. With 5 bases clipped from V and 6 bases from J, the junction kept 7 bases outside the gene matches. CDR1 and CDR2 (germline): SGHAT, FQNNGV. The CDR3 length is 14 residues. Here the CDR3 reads CASSPGGVADTQYF. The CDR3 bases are TGTGCCAGCAGCCCCGGGGGGGTCGCTGATACGCAGTATTTT.

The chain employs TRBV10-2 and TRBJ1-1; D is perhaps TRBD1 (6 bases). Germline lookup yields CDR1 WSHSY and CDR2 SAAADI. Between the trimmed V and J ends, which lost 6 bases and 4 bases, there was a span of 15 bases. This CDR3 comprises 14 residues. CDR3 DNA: TGCGCCAGCAGCGGGGGCGGCGGAAGCACTGAAGCTTTCTTT. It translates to CASSGGGGSTEAFF.

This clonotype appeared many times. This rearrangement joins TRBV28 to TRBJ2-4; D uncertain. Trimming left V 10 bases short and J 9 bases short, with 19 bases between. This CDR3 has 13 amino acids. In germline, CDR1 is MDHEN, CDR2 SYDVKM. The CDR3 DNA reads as TGTGCCACCCAAATCCCCCAGCTAGGCATTCAGTACTTC. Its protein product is CATQIPQLGIQYF.

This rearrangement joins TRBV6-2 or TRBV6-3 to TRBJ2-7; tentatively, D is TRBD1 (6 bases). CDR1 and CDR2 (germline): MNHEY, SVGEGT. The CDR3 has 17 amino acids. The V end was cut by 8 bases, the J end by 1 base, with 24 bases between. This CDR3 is CASVGTPGVGKSYEQYF. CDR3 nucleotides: TGTGCCAGCGTTGGGACGCCAGGGGTAGGGAAATCCTACGAGCAGTACTTC.

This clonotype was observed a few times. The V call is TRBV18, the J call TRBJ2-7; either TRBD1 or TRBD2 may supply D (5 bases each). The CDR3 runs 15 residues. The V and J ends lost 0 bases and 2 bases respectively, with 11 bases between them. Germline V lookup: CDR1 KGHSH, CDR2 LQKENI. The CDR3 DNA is TGTGCCAGCTCACCACCTCCGGGGCCACCCTACGAGCAGTACTTC. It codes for CASSPPPGPPYEQYF. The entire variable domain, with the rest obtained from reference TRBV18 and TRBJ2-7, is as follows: NAGVMQNPRHLVRRRGQEARLRCSPMKGHSHVYWYRQLPEEGLKFMVYLQKENIIDESGMPKERFSAEFPKEGPSILRIQQVVRGDSAAYFCASSPPPGPPYEQYFGPGTRLTVT.

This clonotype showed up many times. Here the CDR3 DNA reads TGTGCCAGCAGCCAGCCGTCGGGTAGCGGGATATACAATGAGCAGTTCTTC. Amino acids: CASSQPSGSGIYNEQFF. The chain employs TRBV7-9 and TRBJ2-1; 8 bases are a match to TRBD2. J lost 4 bases, V lost 5 bases, and 13 bases had no gene match. CDR3 length: 17 amino acids. Germline loops: CDR1 SEHNR, CDR2 FQNEAQ (reference sequence).

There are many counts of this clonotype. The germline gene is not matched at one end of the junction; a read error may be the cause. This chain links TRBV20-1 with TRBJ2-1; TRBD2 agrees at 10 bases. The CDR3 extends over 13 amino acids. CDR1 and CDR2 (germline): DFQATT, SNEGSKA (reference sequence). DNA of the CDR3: TGCAGTGCTAGTAACATAGCGGGAGGTCCTGTAGACTTC. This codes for CSASNIAGGPVDF.

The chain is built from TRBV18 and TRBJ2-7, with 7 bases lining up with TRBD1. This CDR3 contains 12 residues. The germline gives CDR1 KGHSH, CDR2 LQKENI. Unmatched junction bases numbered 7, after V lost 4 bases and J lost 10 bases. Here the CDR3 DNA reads TGTGCCAGCTCACGAGACAGGGAAAATCAGTACTTC. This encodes CASSRDRENQYF.

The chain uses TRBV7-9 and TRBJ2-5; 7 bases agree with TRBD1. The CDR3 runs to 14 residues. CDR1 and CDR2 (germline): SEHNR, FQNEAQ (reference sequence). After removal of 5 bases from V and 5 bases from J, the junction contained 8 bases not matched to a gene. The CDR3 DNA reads TGTGCCAGCAGCCGAAGAAACAGGGGCGAGACCCAGTACTTC. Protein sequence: CASSRRNRGETQYF.

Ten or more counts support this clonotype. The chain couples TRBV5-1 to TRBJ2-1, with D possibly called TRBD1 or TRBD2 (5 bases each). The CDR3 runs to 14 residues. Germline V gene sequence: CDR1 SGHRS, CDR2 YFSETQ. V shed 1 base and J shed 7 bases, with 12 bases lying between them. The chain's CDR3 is CASSLPQEGNEQFF. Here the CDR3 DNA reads TGCGCCAGCAGCTTGCCCCAAGAGGGGAATGAGCAGTTCTTC.

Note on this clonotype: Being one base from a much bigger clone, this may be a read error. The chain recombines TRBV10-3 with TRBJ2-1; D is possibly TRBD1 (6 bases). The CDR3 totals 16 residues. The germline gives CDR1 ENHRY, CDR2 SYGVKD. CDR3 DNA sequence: TGTGCCATCACCCGGGACATTGCCCTGGGCTACAGTGAGCAGTTCTTC. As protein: CAITRDIALGYSEQFF.

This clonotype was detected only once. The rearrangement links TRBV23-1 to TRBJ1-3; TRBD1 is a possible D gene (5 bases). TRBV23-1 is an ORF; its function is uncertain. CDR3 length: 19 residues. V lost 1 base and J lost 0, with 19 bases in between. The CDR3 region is CASSQCTTGTALSGNTIYF. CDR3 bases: TGCGCCAGCAGTCAATGTACAACGGGGACGGCACTCTCTGGAAACACCATATATTTT.

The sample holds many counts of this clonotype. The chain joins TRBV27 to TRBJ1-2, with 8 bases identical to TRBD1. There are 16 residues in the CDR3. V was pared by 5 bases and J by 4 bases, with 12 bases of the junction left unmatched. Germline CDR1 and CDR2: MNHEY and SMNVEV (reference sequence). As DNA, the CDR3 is TGTGCCAGCAGTCCAACCAACGGACAGGGAGGCTATGGCTACACCTTC. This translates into CASSPTNGQGGYGYTF.

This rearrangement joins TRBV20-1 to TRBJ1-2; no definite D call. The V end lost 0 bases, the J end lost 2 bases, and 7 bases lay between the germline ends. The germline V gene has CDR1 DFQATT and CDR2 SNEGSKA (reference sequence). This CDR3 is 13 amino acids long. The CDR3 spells CSARDYGNYGYTF. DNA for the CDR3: TGCAGTGCTAGAGATTACGGGAACTATGGCTACACCTTC.

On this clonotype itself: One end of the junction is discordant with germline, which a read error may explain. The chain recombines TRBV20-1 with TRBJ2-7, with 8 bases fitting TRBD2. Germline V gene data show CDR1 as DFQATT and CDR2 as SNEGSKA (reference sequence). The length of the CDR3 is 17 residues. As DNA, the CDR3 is TGCTGTGCTAGGGATCCTGTGGGTAGCGGGACTCCCTACGAGCAGTACTTC. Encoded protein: CCARDPVGSGTPYEQYF.

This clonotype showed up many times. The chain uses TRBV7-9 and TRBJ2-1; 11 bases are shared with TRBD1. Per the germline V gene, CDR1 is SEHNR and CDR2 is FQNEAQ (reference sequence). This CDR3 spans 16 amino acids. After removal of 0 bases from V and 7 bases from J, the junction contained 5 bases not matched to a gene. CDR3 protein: CASSLAGQGVWNEQFF. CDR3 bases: TGTGCCAGCAGCTTAGCGGGACAGGGGGTTTGGAATGAGCAGTTCTTC.

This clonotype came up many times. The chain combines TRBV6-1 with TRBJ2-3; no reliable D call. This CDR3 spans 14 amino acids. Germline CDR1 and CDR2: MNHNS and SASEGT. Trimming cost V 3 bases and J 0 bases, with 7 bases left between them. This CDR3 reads CASSDAYSTDTQYF. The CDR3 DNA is TGTGCCAGCAGTGACGCGTACAGCACAGATACGCAGTATTTT.

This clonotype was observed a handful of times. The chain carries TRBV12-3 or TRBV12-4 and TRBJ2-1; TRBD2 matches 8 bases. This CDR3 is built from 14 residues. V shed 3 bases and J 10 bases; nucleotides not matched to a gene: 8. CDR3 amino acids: CASSLPGGGPEQFF. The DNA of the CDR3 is TGTGCCAGCAGTTTGCCGGGAGGGGGGCCGGAGCAGTTCTTC.

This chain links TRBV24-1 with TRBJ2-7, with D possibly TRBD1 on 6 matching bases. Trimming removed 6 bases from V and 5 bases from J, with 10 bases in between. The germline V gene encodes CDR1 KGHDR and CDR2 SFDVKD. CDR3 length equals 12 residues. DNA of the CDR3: TGTGCCACCAGTACGACAGGACACGAGCAGTACTTC. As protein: CATSTTGHEQYF.

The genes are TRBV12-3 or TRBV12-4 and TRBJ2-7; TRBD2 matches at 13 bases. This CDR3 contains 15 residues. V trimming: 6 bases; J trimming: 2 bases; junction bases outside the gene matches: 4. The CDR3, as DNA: TGTGCCAGCAGCCTTACTAGCGGGAGGGCCTACGAGCAGTACTTC. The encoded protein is CASSLTSGRAYEQYF.

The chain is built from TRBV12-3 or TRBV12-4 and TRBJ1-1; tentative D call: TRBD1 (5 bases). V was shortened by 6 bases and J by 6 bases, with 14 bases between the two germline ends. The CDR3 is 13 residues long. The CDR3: CASSLGGTAEAFF. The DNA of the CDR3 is TGTGCCAGCAGCTTGGGGGGAACCGCTGAAGCTTTCTTT.

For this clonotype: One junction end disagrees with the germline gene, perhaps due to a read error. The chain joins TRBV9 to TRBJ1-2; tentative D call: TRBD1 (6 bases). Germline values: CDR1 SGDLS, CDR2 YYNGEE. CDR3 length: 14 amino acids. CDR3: CASSSTRSDRRVFF. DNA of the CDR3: TGTGCCAGCAGCTCCACGAGATCCGACAGGAGGGTGTTCTTC.

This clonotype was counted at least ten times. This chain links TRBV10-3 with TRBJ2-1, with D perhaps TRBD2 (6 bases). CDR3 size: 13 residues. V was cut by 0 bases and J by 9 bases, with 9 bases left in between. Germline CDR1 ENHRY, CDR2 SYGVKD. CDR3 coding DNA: TGTGCCATCAGTGAGTCAAATAGCGGTGAGCAGTTCTTC. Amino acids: CAISESNSGEQFF.

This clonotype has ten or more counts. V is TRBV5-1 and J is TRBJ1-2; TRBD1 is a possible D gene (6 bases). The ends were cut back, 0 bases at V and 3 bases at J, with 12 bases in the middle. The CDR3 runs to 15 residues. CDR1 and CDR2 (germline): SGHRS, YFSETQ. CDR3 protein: CASSLDGQYYYGYTF. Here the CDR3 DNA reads TGCGCCAGCAGCTTGGACGGACAGTACTACTATGGCTACACCTTC.

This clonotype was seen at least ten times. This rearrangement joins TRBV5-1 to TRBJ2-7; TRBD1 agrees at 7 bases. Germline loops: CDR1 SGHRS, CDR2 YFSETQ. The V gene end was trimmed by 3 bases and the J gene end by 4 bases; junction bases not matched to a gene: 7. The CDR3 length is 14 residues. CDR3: CASSSRQGFYEQYF. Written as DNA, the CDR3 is TGCGCCAGCAGCTCCAGACAGGGTTTTTACGAGCAGTACTTC.

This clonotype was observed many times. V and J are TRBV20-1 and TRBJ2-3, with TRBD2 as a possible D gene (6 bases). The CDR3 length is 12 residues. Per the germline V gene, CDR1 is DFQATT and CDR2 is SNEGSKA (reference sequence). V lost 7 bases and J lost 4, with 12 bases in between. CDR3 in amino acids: CSVAPGADTQYF. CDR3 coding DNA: TGCAGTGTAGCCCCGGGGGCAGATACGCAGTATTTT.

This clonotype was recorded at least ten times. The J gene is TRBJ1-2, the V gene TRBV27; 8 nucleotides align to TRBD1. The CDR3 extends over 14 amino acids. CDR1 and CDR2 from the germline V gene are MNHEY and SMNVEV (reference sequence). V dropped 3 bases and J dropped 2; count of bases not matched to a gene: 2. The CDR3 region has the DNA TGTGCCAGCAGTTTGCGGACAGGGAACTATGGCTACACCTTC. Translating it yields CASSLRTGNYGYTF.

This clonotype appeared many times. For the CDR3, the DNA is TGCGCCAGCAGCGGCCCCGGGACAGGGACCTACGAGCAGTACTTC. It translates to CASSGPGTGTYEQYF. The rearrangement links TRBV5-1 to TRBJ2-7, with 9 nucleotides matching TRBD1. Germline values: CDR1 SGHRS, CDR2 YFSETQ. This CDR3 has 15 residues. V shed 4 bases and J 2 bases; nucleotides not matched to a gene: 7.

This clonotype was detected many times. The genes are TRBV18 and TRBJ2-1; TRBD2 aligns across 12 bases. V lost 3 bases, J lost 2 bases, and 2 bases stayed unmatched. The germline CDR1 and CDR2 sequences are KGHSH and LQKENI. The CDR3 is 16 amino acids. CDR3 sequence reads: CASSPRTSGTYNEQFF. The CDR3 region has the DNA TGTGCCAGCTCACCCAGGACTAGCGGGACCTACAATGAGCAGTTCTTC. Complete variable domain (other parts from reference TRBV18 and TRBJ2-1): NAGVMQNPRHLVRRRGQEARLRCSPMKGHSHVYWYRQLPEEGLKFMVYLQKENIIDESGMPKERFSAEFPKEGPSILRIQQVVRGDSAAYFCASSPRTSGTYNEQFFGPGTRLTVL.

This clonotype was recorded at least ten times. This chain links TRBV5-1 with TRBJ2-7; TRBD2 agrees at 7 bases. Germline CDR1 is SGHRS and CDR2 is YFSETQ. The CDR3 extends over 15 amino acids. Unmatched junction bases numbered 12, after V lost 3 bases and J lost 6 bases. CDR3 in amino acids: CASSSDGRVGREQYF. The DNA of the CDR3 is TGCGCCAGCAGCTCCGATGGGAGGGTGGGCCGCGAGCAGTACTTC.

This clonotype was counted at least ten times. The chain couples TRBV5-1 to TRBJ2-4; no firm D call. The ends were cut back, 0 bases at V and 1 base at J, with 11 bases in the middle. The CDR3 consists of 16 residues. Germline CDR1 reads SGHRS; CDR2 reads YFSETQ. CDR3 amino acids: CASSLVVGSAKNIQYF. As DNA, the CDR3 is TGCGCCAGCAGCTTGGTGGTCGGGTCGGCCAAAAACATTCAGTACTTC.

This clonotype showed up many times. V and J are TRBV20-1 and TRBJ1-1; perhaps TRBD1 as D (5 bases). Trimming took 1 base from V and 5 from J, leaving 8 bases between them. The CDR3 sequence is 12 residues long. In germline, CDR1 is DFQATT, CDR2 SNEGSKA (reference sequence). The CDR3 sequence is CSARVQGTEAFF. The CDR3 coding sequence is TGCAGTGCTAGAGTTCAGGGTACTGAAGCTTTCTTT.